The clone carrying this TCR beta chain was detected only a few times. What it binds is unknown. Germline CDR1 is MGHDK and CDR2 is SYGVNS. The CDR3 runs to 13 residues. V lost 8 bases and J 2 bases, leaving 12 bases between the germline ends. Arm-PCR of CDR3 regions with iRepertoire HTBI primers generated TCR beta libraries. One entry per CDR3 protein results from TCRdb running MiXCR on the multiplex PCR reads. The sample lists 400,000 to 500,000 distinct CDR3 sequences; around 17% were seen once. The sample comes from a study of regulatory T cells in long-lasting Graves disease. Regarding the study as a whole: Shared public clonotypes totalled some 2,500 in persistent patients, compared with 966 in new patients.

Sample time point: newly diagnosed GD, antithyroid drugs for less than 3 months. Preparation of the TCR library used RNA extracted from PBMCs. Around 9 milliliters of peripheral blood went into EDTA tubes. These sequences were also reported in another study, on T cells in Graves' hyperthyroidism and ophthalmopathy. That paper adds: Those patients with uncontrolled infection, other autoimmune disease, pregnancy or lactation were excluded.

The receptor comes from a woman under 40 with Graves disease. This material consisted of peripheral blood mononuclear cells (PBMCs), taken at new diagnosis, from a patient treated with antithyroid drugs. The J gene is TRBJ1-1, the V gene TRBV25-1; D not resolved. The CDR3 loop is CASVEGYNTEAFF. CDR3 sequence (DNA): TGTGCCAGCGTCGAAGGGTATAACACTGAAGCTTTCTTT.